The source of this TCR beta chain is a study of blood T cell repertoires in COVID-19. Overall study: Sources were T cells, B-cell-depleted T cells, or PBMCs; the material itself was cDNA or gDNA.

V lost 1 base, J lost 0 bases, and 4 bases lay in between. Germline V lookup: CDR1 LGHDT, CDR2 YNNKEL (reference sequence). There are 14 residues in the CDR3. Original handling: Quantification of nucleated cells was approximated via reference gene primer amplification. Measured with immunoSEQ multiplex PCR; TCRdb has only the in-frame clones, and not every one. V and J calls and clone size are as listed in that table; D and trimming were resolved from the DNA. Of a few hundred thousand clones listed, around four fifths are singletons. The V call is TRBV3-1 (or the pseudogene TRBV3-2), the J call TRBJ2-4, with D hard to call. The receptor was isolated from a man aged 60 to 75 with acute or convalescent COVID-19. Sample: peripheral blood. The CDR3 reads CASSQALAKNIQYF. CDR3 DNA: TGTGCCAGCAGCCAAGCACTAGCCAAAAACATTCAGTACTTC.